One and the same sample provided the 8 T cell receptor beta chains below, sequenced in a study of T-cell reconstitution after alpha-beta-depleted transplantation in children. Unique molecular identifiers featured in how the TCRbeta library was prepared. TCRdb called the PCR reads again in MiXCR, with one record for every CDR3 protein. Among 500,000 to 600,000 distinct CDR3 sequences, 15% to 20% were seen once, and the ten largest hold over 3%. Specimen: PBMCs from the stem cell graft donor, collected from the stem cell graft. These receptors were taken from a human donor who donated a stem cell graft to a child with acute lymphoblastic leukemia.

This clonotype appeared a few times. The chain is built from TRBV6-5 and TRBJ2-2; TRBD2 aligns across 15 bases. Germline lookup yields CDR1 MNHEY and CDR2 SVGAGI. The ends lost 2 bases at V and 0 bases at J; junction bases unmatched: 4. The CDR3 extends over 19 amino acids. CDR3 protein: CASSYGLAGGRPNTGELFF. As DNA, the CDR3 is TGTGCCAGCAGTTACGGACTAGCGGGAGGGCGACCGAACACCGGGGAGCTGTTTTTT.

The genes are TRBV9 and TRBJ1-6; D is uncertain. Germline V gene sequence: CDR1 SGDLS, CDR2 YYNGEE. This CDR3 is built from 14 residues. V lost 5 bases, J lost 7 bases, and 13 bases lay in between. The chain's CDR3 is CASRPTLINSPLHF. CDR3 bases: TGTGCCAGCAGACCGACTCTAATCAATTCACCCCTCCACTTT.

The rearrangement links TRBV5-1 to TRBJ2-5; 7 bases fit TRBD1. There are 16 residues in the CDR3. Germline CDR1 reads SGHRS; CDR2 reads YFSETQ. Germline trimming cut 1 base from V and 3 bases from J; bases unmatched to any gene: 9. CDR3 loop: CASSLPGQKGKETQYF. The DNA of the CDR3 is TGCGCCAGCAGCTTGCCGGGACAGAAAGGAAAAGAGACCCAGTACTTC.

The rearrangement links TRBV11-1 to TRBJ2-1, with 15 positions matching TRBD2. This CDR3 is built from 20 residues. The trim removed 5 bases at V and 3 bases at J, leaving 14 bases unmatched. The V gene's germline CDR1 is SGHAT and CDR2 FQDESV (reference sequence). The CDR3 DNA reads TGTGCCAGCAGCCCTTCGCCGGGGACTAGCGGGAGGTTGGACTACAATGAGCAGTTCTTC. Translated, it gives CASSPSPGTSGRLDYNEQFF.

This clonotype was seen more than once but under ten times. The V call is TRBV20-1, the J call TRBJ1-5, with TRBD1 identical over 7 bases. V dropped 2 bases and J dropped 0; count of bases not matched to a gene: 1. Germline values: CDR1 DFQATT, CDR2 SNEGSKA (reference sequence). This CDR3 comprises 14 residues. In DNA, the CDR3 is TGCAGTGCTAGACAGGGGGGTAGCAATCAGCCCCAGCATTTT. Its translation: CSARQGGSNQPQHF.

CDR3 nucleotide sequence: TGTGCCAGCTCACCTGGTCTAGCGGGCTACTACGAGCAGTACTTC. As protein: CASSPGLAGYYEQYF. J is TRBJ2-7 and V is TRBV18; TRBD2 matches at 8 bases. Germline CDR1 KGHSH, CDR2 LQKENI. This CDR3 region has 15 residues. Trimming took 3 bases from V and 3 from J; bases not matched to a gene: 7.

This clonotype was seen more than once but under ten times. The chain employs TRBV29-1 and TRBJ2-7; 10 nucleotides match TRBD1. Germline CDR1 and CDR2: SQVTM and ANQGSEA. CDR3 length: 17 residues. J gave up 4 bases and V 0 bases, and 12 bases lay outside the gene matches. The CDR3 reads CSVEDEHPTGGYYEQYF. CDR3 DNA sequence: TGCAGCGTTGAAGACGAGCACCCGACAGGGGGCTATTACGAGCAGTACTTC.

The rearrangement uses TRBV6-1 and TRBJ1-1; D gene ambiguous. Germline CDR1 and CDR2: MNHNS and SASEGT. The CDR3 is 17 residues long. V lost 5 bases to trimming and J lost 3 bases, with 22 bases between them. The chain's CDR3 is CASSPPRGSGLDTEAFF. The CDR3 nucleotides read TGTGCCAGCAGTCCCCCTCGCGGGAGTGGCCTCGACACTGAAGCTTTCTTT.